This T cell receptor beta chain was documented in a study of vaccination effects on CD4 cells after COVID-19. Peptide-pool stimulation followed by sequencing identified expanded antigen-specific CD4+ clonotypes in the ViraFEST assay. Subsequent to less than 13 days of culture, CD4+ T cells were isolated. None of the vaccinated had previously contracted SARS-CoV-2, and their nucleocapsid antibodies tested negative. Germline-derived CDR1 and CDR2 are MNHNY and SVGAGI (reference sequence). The V and J ends lost 2 bases and 1 base respectively, with 12 bases between them. CDR3 length equals 15 residues. The protocol was immunoSEQ multiplex PCR, while the TCRdb copy is restricted to in-frame clones and leaves out a portion. The table includes around 71,000 clones, approximately 70% detected once. Comment on this clone: Antigen unknown.

The clonotype comes from a human donor who received a COVID-19 vaccine. The sample was CD4+ T cells from PBMCs cultured with HCoV-OC43 spike peptides, taken before COVID-19 vaccination. This sample's subset: HCoV-OC43 spike overlapping peptide pool stimulation. J is TRBJ2-7 and V is TRBV6-6, with D maybe TRBD1 (7 bases). CDR3 protein: CASSYETGRSYEQYV. The CDR3 region has the DNA TGTGCCAGCAGTTACGAGACAGGGAGGTCCTACGAGCAGTACGTC.